The 21 T cell receptor beta chains below were found in one sample sequenced in a study of CD8 T cells in Susac syndrome (dated by TCRdb to 2018 to 2020). Libraries came from the immunoSEQ multiplex PCR assay. RNA was extracted using the RNeasy kit, and roughly 0.5 to 1 ug of the RNA was reverse transcribed with random hexamers. The raw public reads went through TCRdb reprocessing: fastp at Q25, MiXCR clone calling, in-frame beta chains kept. Records with the same CDR3 protein are collapsed into one entry carrying the most frequent genes and DNA. This sample is represented by approximately 200,000 distinct CDR3 sequences; more than 85% of them were singletons. Approximately 0.13% of the sample comes from the top ten. Sequences were obtained from CD8+ T cells from PBMCs. Source of these receptors: a human donor with multiple sclerosis.

This clonotype appeared a single time. This chain's CDR3 is CSASNPQRANYGYTF. Here the CDR3 DNA reads TGCAGTGCTAGCAATCCCCAAAGGGCTAACTATGGCTACACCTTC. The V gene is TRBV20-1, the J gene TRBJ1-2, with D hard to call. The germline V gene encodes CDR1 DFQATT and CDR2 SNEGSKA (reference sequence). The CDR3 spans 15 residues. V dropped 3 bases and J dropped 0 bases, with 14 bases sitting between them.

The CDR3 region has the DNA TGTGCCAGCAGCACAAACCGGGGTTCCGGGGAGCTGTTTTTT. This sequence encodes CASSTNRGSGELFF. The chain carries TRBV7-6 and TRBJ2-2; D is perhaps TRBD2 (5 bases). The CDR3 spans 14 residues. The V and J ends lost 5 bases and 6 bases respectively, with 13 bases between them. Germline loops: CDR1 SGHVS, CDR2 FNYEAQ.

The rearrangement links TRBV13 to TRBJ2-2; 9 nucleotides match TRBD2. Germline V gene lookup returns CDR1 PRHDT and CDR2 FYEKMQ (reference sequence). The V segment lost 3 bases and the J segment 6 bases; nucleotides outside the gene matches: 2. The CDR3 loop spans 14 amino acids. The CDR3 loop is CASSFWTSAGELFF. The CDR3 nucleotides read TGTGCCAGCAGCTTTTGGACTAGCGCCGGGGAGCTGTTTTTT.

The chain has TRBV2 and TRBJ1-2; perhaps TRBD1 as D (6 bases). The ends were cut back, 6 bases at V and 0 bases at J, with 11 bases in the middle. This CDR3 is built from 14 residues. Germline V CDR1 and CDR2: SNHLY, FYNNEI. The CDR3 DNA sequence: TGTGCCAGCAGGGCGGGACACGCTAACTATGGCTACACCTTC. Translation: CASRAGHANYGYTF.

This CDR3 is CASSPRLAGGFEQFF. CDR3 sequence (DNA): TGTGCCAGCAGTCCCAGACTAGCGGGAGGGTTTGAGCAGTTCTTC. The rearrangement uses TRBV6-2 or TRBV6-3 and TRBJ2-1; 14 bases are a match to TRBD2. V shed 5 bases and J 9 bases; nucleotides not matched to a gene: 6. The CDR3 totals 15 residues. Per germline, CDR1 MNHEY and CDR2 SVGEGT.

The rearrangement uses TRBV10-3 and TRBJ1-1, with D possibly TRBD1 on 5 matching bases. This CDR3 spans 17 amino acids. The V gene lost 2 bases and the J gene lost 4 bases, with 20 bases spanning the gap. In germline, CDR1 is ENHRY, CDR2 SYGVKD. CDR3 loop: CAISEPRRGIRSTEAFF. The CDR3 nucleotides read TGTGCCATCAGTGAGCCTCGTCGGGGGATACGGAGCACTGAAGCTTTCTTT.

This clonotype was recorded once. The CDR3 region has the DNA TGCAGCGTTGATTCGGTGCGGGGGGGCTCCTACAATGAGCAGTTCTTC. Residues: CSVDSVRGGSYNEQFF. This chain joins TRBV29-1 and TRBJ2-1, with 9 bases that match TRBD2. Unmatched junction bases numbered 6, after V lost 3 bases and J lost 0 bases. Germline V gene sequence: CDR1 SQVTM, CDR2 ANQGSEA. The CDR3 consists of 16 residues.

In DNA form, the CDR3 reads TGTGCCTGGAGTGGCCTAGCGGGGGCCGGGCAGTTCTTC. Its translation: CAWSGLAGAGQFF. The rearrangement links TRBV30 to TRBJ2-1, with 10 bases identical to TRBD2. The ends lost 1 base at V and 12 bases at J; junction bases unmatched: 6. CDR1 is GTSNPN and CDR2 is SVGIG in the germline V gene (reference sequence). This CDR3 has 13 residues.

V is TRBV7-6 and J is TRBJ2-7; no reliable D call. Germline assignment: CDR1 SGHVS and CDR2 FNYEAQ. The CDR3 runs to 14 residues. Trimming took 5 bases from V and 6 from J, leaving 17 bases between them. This CDR3 is CASSALYPGIEQYF. CDR3 in DNA: TGTGCCAGCAGCGCCCTTTACCCCGGCATCGAGCAGTACTTC.

This sequence joins TRBV12-3 or TRBV12-4 and TRBJ2-3; 13 nucleotides line up with TRBD2. After removal of 5 bases from V and 0 bases from J, the junction contained 8 bases not matched to a gene. The CDR3 spans 18 residues. In DNA, the CDR3 is TGTGCCAGCAGTCCAGGACTAGCGGGGGACCCTAGCACAGATACGCAGTATTTT. Translated: CASSPGLAGDPSTDTQYF.

The chain recombines TRBV15 with TRBJ2-1; no firm D call. Per the germline V gene, CDR1 is LNHNV and CDR2 is YYDKDF (reference sequence). This CDR3 has 15 residues. The ends were cut back, 6 bases at V and 0 bases at J, with 12 bases in the middle. CDR3 nucleotide sequence: TGTGCCACCAGACCCCTAGGCGGCTCCTACAATGAGCAGTTCTTC. It yields the protein CATRPLGGSYNEQFF.

V and J are TRBV11-2 and TRBJ2-7; 7 bases match TRBD2. Germline V gene data show CDR1 as SGHAT and CDR2 as FQNNGV. The CDR3 has 16 amino acids. Unmatched junction bases numbered 10, after V lost 5 bases and J lost 0 bases. The CDR3 sequence is CASSLPLGRDSYEQYF. CDR3 sequence (DNA): TGTGCCAGCAGCCTACCGTTGGGGAGGGACTCCTACGAGCAGTACTTC.

The rearrangement links TRBV12-5 to TRBJ1-5, with D unclear. The germline V gene has CDR1 LGHNT and CDR2 FRNRAP. The CDR3 extends over 13 amino acids. Trimming shortened V by 7 bases and J by 0 bases, and 7 bases separated the two germline ends. The CDR3 loop reads CASASYSNQPQHF. In DNA form, the CDR3 reads TGTGCTAGTGCTTCCTATAGCAATCAGCCCCAGCATTTT.

The chain carries TRBV4-2 and TRBJ2-1; the match to TRBD2 covers 11 bases. Trimming cost V 4 bases and J 5 bases; bases outside gene matches: 7. Looked up from germline, CDR1 is LGHNA and CDR2 is YNFKEQ. CDR3 length: 16 residues. CDR3 DNA: TGTGCCAGCAGCCCGGCGGGACTAGCGGTAAACAATGAGCAGTTCTTC. Translated: CASSPAGLAVNNEQFF.

The rearrangement uses TRBV7-9 and TRBJ1-1; D ambiguous. This CDR3 has 14 amino acids. Germline-derived CDR1 and CDR2 are SEHNR and FQNEAQ (reference sequence). Trimming left V 0 bases short and J 8 bases short, with 13 bases between. The CDR3 region is CASSLAMEDAEAFF. DNA for the CDR3: TGTGCCAGCAGCTTAGCAATGGAGGACGCCGAAGCTTTCTTT.

V and J are TRBV9 and TRBJ2-1; 9 bases agree with TRBD1. CDR1 is SGDLS and CDR2 is YYNGEE in the germline V gene. V trimming: 2 bases; J trimming: 7 bases; junction bases outside the gene matches: 4. The CDR3 contains 14 residues. The chain's CDR3 is CASSVLGTGNEQFF. CDR3 DNA sequence: TGTGCCAGCAGCGTGTTAGGGACAGGGAATGAGCAGTTCTTC.

The rearrangement joins TRBV6-1 to TRBJ2-5; D gene uncertain. The CDR3 length is 11 residues. The germline V gene encodes CDR1 MNHNS and CDR2 SASEGT. V shed 4 bases and J shed 5 bases, with 5 bases lying between them. The CDR3 sequence: CASSVRETQYF. The CDR3 nucleotides read TGTGCCAGCAGTGTCAGGGAGACCCAGTACTTC.

The chain recombines TRBV4-2 with TRBJ2-7; 9 bases fit TRBD1. Trimming at V came to 0 bases and at J to 2 bases, leaving 5 bases not matched to a gene. The CDR3 length is 16 residues. Germline V CDR1 and CDR2: LGHNA, YNFKEQ. This chain's CDR3 is CASSQDVGQGTYEQYF. The CDR3 coding sequence is TGTGCCAGCAGCCAAGATGTGGGACAGGGAACCTACGAGCAGTACTTC.

The CDR3 bases are TGTGCCAGCAGCTTAGTCCGAGACAGGGGGTTGGATACGCAGTATTTT. It is translated as CASSLVRDRGLDTQYF. This chain links TRBV7-8 with TRBJ2-3; 9 positions agree with TRBD1. Per germline, CDR1 SGHVS and CDR2 FQNEAQ. The junction had 8 bases not matched to a gene; V was cut back by 1 base and J by 6 bases. The CDR3 spans 16 residues.

CDR3 residues: CASSIERGTGRRGYTF. DNA of the CDR3: TGTGCCAGTAGTATAGAACGAGGGACAGGGAGGCGCGGCTACACCTTC. The rearrangement links TRBV19 to TRBJ1-2; TRBD1 agrees at 9 bases. V was pared by 0 bases and J by 8 bases, with 10 bases of the junction left unmatched. The CDR3 spans 16 residues. Germline V CDR1 and CDR2: LNHDA, SQIVND (reference sequence).

The V and J genes are TRBV5-1 and TRBJ2-1; 11 bases align to TRBD2. V dropped 1 base and J dropped 7; count of bases not matched to a gene: 7. The CDR3 has 16 amino acids. Per the germline V gene, CDR1 is SGHRS and CDR2 is YFSETQ. CDR3 in amino acids: CASSLSLTSGTNEQFF. The DNA of the CDR3 is TGCGCCAGCAGCTTGTCTCTGACTAGCGGGACGAATGAGCAGTTCTTC.